This T cell receptor beta chain was recorded in a study of OX40 agonist ivuxolimab in advanced cancers. Study overall: Ivuxolimab is an agonistic anti-OX40 (CD134) antibody, and patients were treated with it. Antecedent anti-PD-1, anti-PD-L1 or anti-CTLA-4 therapy was permissible, with roughly 36% having received some. The mean age was approximately 60 years, ranging from 23 to 79, with about 87% of participants male. Study-wide points: Antigen specificity remained undetermined for the expanded peripheral T cells.

V shed 2 bases and J 4 bases; nucleotides not matched to a gene: 9. The CDR3 is made up of 16 amino acids. The germline V gene encodes CDR1 ENHRY and CDR2 SYGVKD. TCRdb's table, derived via immunoSEQ multiplex PCR, lists solely in-frame clones and lacks some. The sample includes more than 45,000 clones, approximately 86% of them seen just once. A remark on this clone: Its antigen is unidentified.

The chain joins TRBV10-3 to TRBJ1-2, with 8 bases lining up with TRBD1. The material was CD4+ or CD8+ T cells sorted from blood, obtained in a trial of the OX40 agonist ivuxolimab. The sequence came from an adult with an advanced solid tumor such as melanoma, head and neck, liver or kidney cancer. CDR3: CAISEGEGTGGYGYTF. In DNA form, the CDR3 reads TGTGCCATCAGTGAGGGGGAGGGGACAGGTGGCTATGGCTACACCTTC.